This is a list of T cell receptor beta chains from one sample in a study of T cells after posttransplantation cyclophosphamide. The repertoire was sequenced with immunoSEQ multiplex PCR; TCRdb's copy has only in-frame clones and lacks some. Singletons are absent from the sample, which has 40,000 to 55,000 clones. The sequencing input was PBMCs. The receptors were gathered from a middle-aged man in good health, CMV-negative, and a related stem cell transplant donor. Both conserved end residues are part of each CDR3. A D gene is named only where the DNA matches it firmly. Clone size is given as once, few, many, or a class for an expanded clone.

d_call j_call clone_size v_call cdr3_nt cdr3_aa
TRBD1 TRBJ1-1 many TRBV5-6 TGTGCCAGCAGCTTTACCGGAAGCCCGACAGGGAGGTTCCGAGCTTTCTTT CASSFTGSPTGRFRAFF
. TRBJ1-2 many TRBV4-1 TGCGCCAGCAGCCAAGTACTCAAAGGAGGGGCAAGGGGCTACACCTTC CASSQVLKGGARGYTF
TRBD1 TRBJ2-5 many TRBV10-3 TGTGCCATCAGTGAGTGGACAGGGAAGGGAGAGACCCAGTACTTC CAISEWTGKGETQYF
. TRBJ1-5 many TRBV5-6 TGTGCCAGCAGCTTGGGCTCCGTCAGGGGTGATCAGCCCCAGCATTTT CASSLGSVRGDQPQHF
. TRBJ2-5 many TRBV28 TGTGCCAGCAGTTTTGGTCCCGCTCTTGGAGGAGAGACCCAGTACTTC CASSFGPALGGETQYF
. TRBJ2-7 many TRBV27 TGTGCCAGCGTTTTTAGCCGAGGCTACGAGCAGTACTTC CASVFSRGYEQYF
. TRBJ2-1 many TRBV6-1 TGTGCCAGCAGTGAATCCCGGGACATTTTGGGGATTGAGCAGTTCTTC CASSESRDILGIEQFF
TRBD2 TRBJ2-3 many TRBV7-2 TGTGCCAGCACAGCGGGAGGACCAGATACGCAGTATTTT CASTAGGPDTQYF
. TRBJ2-5 many TRBV6-1 TGTGCCAGCAGTGACAACAGTAAAGAGACCCAGTACTTC CASSDNSKETQYF
TRBD1 TRBJ1-5 many TRBV18 TGTGCCAGCTCACCGGACAGGGATCAGCCCCAGCATTTT CASSPDRDQPQHF
TRBD1 TRBJ2-2 many TRBV6-4 TGTGCCAGCAAGGCTGACAGGGCTAGCACCGGGGAGCTGTTTTTT CASKADRASTGELFF
TRBD2 TRBJ2-5 many TRBV7-2 TGTGCCAGCAGCCCCGGACTAGCGGGAACTCGTCAGACCCAGTACTTC CASSPGLAGTRQTQYF